A single T cell receptor beta chain is shown here with its context. Blood draws occurred at baseline, cycle 4 day 1, and cycle 7 day 1. Germline CDR1 reads GTSNPN; CDR2 reads SVGIG (reference sequence). CDR3 length: 14 residues. J was trimmed by 3 bases and V by 2 bases; bases with no gene match: 2. This record comes from a study of OX40 agonist ivuxolimab in advanced cancers. The assay was immunoSEQ multiplex PCR, and TCRdb's table has in-frame clones only and misses some. The sample lists some 83,000 clones, 93% occurring once. The J gene is TRBJ2-3, the V gene TRBV30, with 10 nucleotides matching TRBD2. The sequence was collected from an adult with an advanced solid tumor such as melanoma, head and neck, liver or kidney cancer. The sequenced sample was CD4+ or CD8+ T cells sorted from blood, obtained in a trial of the OX40 agonist ivuxolimab. CDR3 sequence: CAWSKRGGTDTQYF. The CDR3 DNA reads TGTGCCTGGAGTAAGCGGGGGGGAACAGATACGCAGTATTTT.